This T cell receptor (beta chain) comes out of a study of T cell changes during pregnancy in multiple sclerosis. Germline V gene data show CDR1 as MDHEN and CDR2 as SYDVKM. This CDR3 contains 14 residues. V was shortened by 5 bases and J by 3 bases, with 14 bases between the two germline ends. Clones were read by immunoSEQ multiplex PCR, and TCRdb kept only the in-frame ones, dropping some. The sample lists tens of thousands of clones; about 94% were seen once. The clonotype comes from a female donor in good health, enrolled as a control in a pregnancy study. J is TRBJ2-7 and V is TRBV28; no clear D. The starting material was peripheral blood, obtained in the third trimester of pregnancy. CDR3 sequence: CASSLPDAIYEQYF. The CDR3 DNA reads as TGTGCCAGCAGTCTCCCTGATGCTATCTACGAGCAGTACTTC. The whole variable domain, filled in from reference TRBV28 and TRBJ2-7, reads DVKVTQSSRYLVKRTGEKVFLECVQDMDHENMFWYRQDPGLGLRLIYFSYDVKMKEKGDIPEGYSVSREKKERFSLILESASTNQTSMYLCASSLPDAIYEQYFGPGTRLTVT.